This TCR beta chain was profiled in a study of T cell responses to AZD1222 COVID-19 vaccine. Study-level findings and limits: At study baseline, merely more than 5 AZD1222 recipients were seropositive. Targets within unmutated variant regions were reportedly found for nearly half of spike-specific TCRs. Researchers took repertoire samples only after the peak T cell response had come.

The data were produced by immunoSEQ multiplex PCR, yet TCRdb's version contains in-frame clones alone and is incomplete. The table records about 140,000 clones, about nine tenths of them present only once. This clone was seen a few times. Its matching antigen is unknown. Trimming took 0 bases from V and 5 from J, leaving 6 bases between them. CDR1 and CDR2 from the germline V gene are SGDLS and YYNGEE. This CDR3 region has 14 residues. Sequenced here: peripheral blood, sampled on day 0 of AZD1222 vaccination. The clonotype comes from an adult in good health. V usage is TRBV9 and J usage is TRBJ1-6; no clear D. The CDR3, as DNA: TGTGCCAGCAGCGTAGTTCCGGATAATTCACCCCTCCACTTT. It specifies CASSVVPDNSPLHF.